This T cell receptor beta chain was recorded in a study of PD-L1 blockade in urothelial cancer. About the research overall: Reported median T cell count for blood samples was about 150,000. Study-wide points: Larger 3-week expansion of tumor-associated blood clones was seen in durable-benefit patients.

The repertoire was sequenced with immunoSEQ multiplex PCR; TCRdb's copy has only in-frame clones and lacks some. Counted here are about 52,000 clones, approximately 84% occurring once; the ten biggest clones make up over 1%. Germline values: CDR1 SSHAT, CDR2 FNYEAQ (reference sequence). The CDR3 loop spans 16 amino acids. With regard to this clone: Its target is not known. The junction shows a germline mismatch at one end, possibly a read error.

Time point described: pretreatment peripheral blood. Sequenced material: PBMCs, taken around atezolizumab (anti-PD-L1) treatment. The origin of this receptor is a man aged 45-65 years with urothelial cancer. This sequence joins TRBV7-7 and TRBJ2-3; 9 bases agree with TRBD2. CDR3 DNA: TGTGCTAGCAGCTTAGGGGCGGGGGGGCCAACAGATACGCAGTATTTT. This translates into CASSLGAGGPTDTQYF.